The T cell receptor beta chain under discussion was sequenced for a study of blood T cell repertoires in COVID-19. Assay used: immunoSEQ multiplex PCR; TCRdb lists only in-frame clones, some missing. The sample contains around 200,000 clones, 70% to 90% of which appear only once. Sequencing used peripheral blood. This clonotype was obtained from a man aged 35-49 years with active or convalescent COVID-19.

The chain's CDR3 is CASRPRPDREAFF. DNA for the CDR3: TGTGCCAGCAGGCCCCGGCCTGACAGGGAAGCTTTCTTT. The chain uses TRBV6-5 and TRBJ1-1, with D tentatively TRBD1 (6 bases). The CDR3 totals 13 residues. The V gene lost 6 bases and the J gene lost 8 bases, with 16 bases spanning the gap. Germline V gene lookup returns CDR1 MNHEY and CDR2 SVGAGI.